This TCR beta chain was captured by sequencing in a study of PD-1 blockade in classical Hodgkin lymphoma. Study background: Patients had nivolumab dosed at 3 mg/kg, delivered intravenously every 2 weeks.

Time point: cycle 4 day 1 (C4D1), after less than seven weeks of nivolumab. With no exception, relapse followed autologous stem cell transplantation in all patients, and brentuximab vedotin exposure varied. This clone has a handful of counts. The antigen is undetermined. The study's findings and limits: The study reported lower baseline TCR diversity in newly diagnosed patients than in healthy donors.

Libraries were prepared by immunoSEQ multiplex PCR; TCRdb keeps only in-frame clonotypes and omits some of them. The data contain 45,000 to 55,000 clones, around 76% of them singletons. J lost 6 bases, V lost 2 bases, and 8 bases had no gene match. Looked up from germline, CDR1 is SGHAT and CDR2 is FQNNGV. CDR3 length: 15 amino acids. Sample: peripheral blood mononuclear cells (PBMCs), taken before the fourth cycle of nivolumab. V is TRBV11-2 and J is TRBJ2-7, with 9 nucleotides matching TRBD1. The TCR originated in a human donor with classical Hodgkin lymphoma. The CDR3: CASSLTWTGDGEQYF. CDR3 coding DNA: TGTGCCAGCAGCTTAACTTGGACAGGGGACGGCGAGCAGTACTTC.